One sample yielded the 16 T cell receptor beta chains listed below, sequenced in a study of regulatory dendritic cells for organ transplantation. What these receptors recognize is not known. CFSE-labeled sorted T cells met regulatory or mature dendritic cells for more than four days. Profiled with immunoSEQ multiplex PCR; TCRdb holds only in-frame clones, not every one. The sample has approximately 10,000 clones, roughly 71% seen once. The sequenced sample was memory CD4+ T cells from blood cultured with regulatory dendritic cells. Subset defined: CD45RO+ memory T cells. The receptors here all came from a human donor in good health.

This clone appeared a single time. The chain combines TRBV6-6 with TRBJ1-5; 8 bases match TRBD1. Trimming at V came to 4 bases and at J to 5 bases, leaving 7 bases not matched to a gene. The CDR3 has 15 amino acids. Per the germline V gene, CDR1 is MNHNY and CDR2 is SVGAGI (reference sequence). In DNA, the CDR3 is TGTGCCAGCAGTTCCCCGACAGGGGACGATCAGCCCCAGCATTTT. Amino acids: CASSSPTGDDQPQHF.

This clone showed up just a few times. The chain links TRBV5-1 to TRBJ1-2, with TRBD1 matching 7 bases. CDR1 and CDR2 (germline): SGHRS, YFSETQ. The V and J ends lost 4 bases and 5 bases, in that order; junction bases with no gene match: 11. CDR3 length: 15 amino acids. The CDR3 sequence: CASSQGGTEIYGYTF. The CDR3 bases are TGCGCCAGCAGCCAAGGAGGGACAGAGATTTATGGCTACACCTTC.

The chain recombines TRBV6-5 with TRBJ1-5; the match to TRBD1 covers 7 bases. The ends lost 6 bases at V and 9 bases at J; junction bases unmatched: 11. The CDR3 contains 14 residues. The germline V gene encodes CDR1 MNHEY and CDR2 SVGAGI. CDR3 amino acids: CASSRDRLEWPQHF. For the CDR3, the DNA is TGTGCCAGCAGCCGGGACAGACTCGAGTGGCCCCAGCATTTT.

The genes are TRBV15 and TRBJ1-3; 7 bases are shared with TRBD1. The CDR3 totals 13 residues. Losses at the gene ends were 4 bases for V and 5 bases for J; bases not matched to a gene: 2. CDR1 LNHNV and CDR2 YYDKDF come from the germline V gene (reference sequence). Here the CDR3 reads CATSTGGRNTIYF. The CDR3, as DNA: TGTGCCACCAGCACAGGGGGAAGAAACACCATATATTTT.

V gene TRBV11-2 combines with J gene TRBJ2-3; no clear D gene. This CDR3 is 12 amino acids long. Germline CDR1 reads SGHAT; CDR2 reads FQNNGV. V dropped 5 bases and J dropped 0 bases, with 3 bases sitting between them. DNA of the CDR3: TGTGCCAGCAGCCAAAGCACAGATACGCAGTATTTT. Translation gives CASSQSTDTQYF.

J is TRBJ2-1 and V is TRBV11-2; 9 positions agree with TRBD2. The trim removed 0 bases at V and 7 bases at J, leaving 13 bases unmatched. This CDR3 has 18 amino acids. Germline CDR1 is SGHAT and CDR2 is FQNNGV. The CDR3 DNA is TGTGCCAGCAGCTTAGAGTCCCCCGGTAGCGGGGGAAGGAATGAGCAGTTCTTC. Protein product: CASSLESPGSGGRNEQFF.

This clone has just a few counts. The gene calls are TRBV5-1 and TRBJ2-3; TRBD1 aligns across 7 bases. Per germline, CDR1 SGHRS and CDR2 YFSETQ. V lost 4 bases and J lost 3; bases outside the gene matches: 14. CDR3 length: 17 amino acids. The CDR3 region has the DNA TGCGCCAGCAGCCTCGGGACAGTTGGAGGTGGGACAGATACGCAGTATTTT. This gives the protein CASSLGTVGGGTDTQYF.

V usage is TRBV5-1 and J usage is TRBJ1-1; D is possibly TRBD1 (6 bases). CDR3 length: 14 residues. Trimming took 4 bases from V and 1 from J, leaving 11 bases between them. Germline CDR1 SGHRS, CDR2 YFSETQ. The CDR3 nucleotides are TGCGCCAGCAGCATAGTGACAGGGAACACTGAAGCTTTCTTT. Translating gives CASSIVTGNTEAFF.

The chain links TRBV9 to TRBJ2-5; possibly TRBD2 for D (6 bases). This CDR3 is built from 16 residues. Germline V lookup: CDR1 SGDLS, CDR2 YYNGEE. Trimming cost V 0 bases and J 0 bases, with 12 bases left between them. In DNA, the CDR3 is TGTGCCAGCAGCGTAGGACTAGACATGTACCAAGAGACCCAGTACTTC. It codes for CASSVGLDMYQETQYF.

The rearrangement joins TRBV11-3 to TRBJ2-1; 7 bases line up with TRBD2. CDR1 is SGHNT and CDR2 is YENEEA in the germline V gene. CDR3 length: 15 amino acids. After removal of 7 bases from V and 0 bases from J, the junction contained 6 bases not matched to a gene. CDR3 sequence: CASITIAGSYNEQFF. The DNA for the CDR3 is TGTGCCAGCATCACCATAGCGGGCTCCTACAATGAGCAGTTCTTC.

This chain connects TRBV11-1 to TRBJ2-3; D possibly corresponds to TRBD2 (6 bases). The CDR3 totals 14 residues. In germline, CDR1 is SGHAT, CDR2 FQDESV (reference sequence). V was shortened by 3 bases and J by 0 bases, with 7 bases between the two germline ends. CDR3 nucleotide sequence: TGTGCCAGCAGCTTGGGACTCAGCACAGATACGCAGTATTTT. Amino acid sequence: CASSLGLSTDTQYF.

The CDR3 nucleotides read TGTGCCAGCAGTCCCACTAGCGGGGGGGGATATACGCAGTATTTT. Its translation is CASSPTSGGGYTQYF. The gene calls are TRBV2 and TRBJ2-3, with 13 nucleotides matching TRBD2. The CDR3 spans 15 residues. V gave up 5 bases and J gave up 7 bases; unmatched junction bases: 6. Germline V gives CDR1 SNHLY, CDR2 FYNNEI.

The chain couples TRBV7-8 to TRBJ2-7; maybe TRBD2 (6 bases). CDR3 size: 14 residues. Germline V gives CDR1 SGHVS, CDR2 FQNEAQ. V shed 3 bases and J shed 6 bases, with 15 bases lying between them. This CDR3 is CASSLRQGGSEQYF. CDR3 in DNA: TGTGCCAGCAGCTTGAGGCAGGGAGGTAGCGAGCAGTACTTC.

This clone appeared a single time. This chain uses TRBV5-5 with TRBJ1-6, with 10 nucleotides matching TRBD1. The germline gives CDR1 SGHKS, CDR2 YYEKEE (reference sequence). V shed 4 bases and J 11 bases; nucleotides not matched to a gene: 12. This CDR3 is 16 amino acids long. The CDR3 loop is CASSRVGTGESAPLHF. CDR3 bases: TGTGCCAGCAGCCGCGTGGGGACAGGGGAAAGTGCACCCCTCCACTTT. Variable domain in full (rest from reference TRBV5-5 and TRBJ1-6): DAGVTQSPTHLIKTRGQQVTLRCSPISGHKSVSWYQQVLGQGPQFIFQYYEKEERGRGNFPDRFSARQFPNYSSELNVNALLLGDSALYLCASSRVGTGESAPLHFGNGTRLTVT.

This clone occurred once. The rearrangement joins TRBV4-1 to TRBJ2-3, with 7 bases aligning to TRBD1. V dropped 6 bases and J dropped 0; count of bases not matched to a gene: 3. Looked up from germline, CDR1 is MGHRA and CDR2 is YSYEKL. The CDR3 runs 14 residues. CDR3 sequence (DNA): TGCGCCAGCAGACAGGGGAGAAGCACAGATACGCAGTATTTT. It encodes CASRQGRSTDTQYF.

The rearrangement links TRBV5-1 to TRBJ1-1; TRBD1 might be the D (6 bases). The CDR3 is 13 residues long. Looked up from germline, CDR1 is SGHRS and CDR2 is YFSETQ. V was trimmed by 5 bases and J by 0 bases, leaving 8 bases between them. The CDR3 nucleotides are TGCGCCAGCAGTCGACAGGTGAACACTGAAGCTTTCTTT. It codes for CASSRQVNTEAFF. The complete variable domain, with remaining parts taken from reference TRBV5-1 and TRBJ1-1, reads KAGVTQTPRYLIKTRGQQVTLSCSPISGHRSVSWYQQTPGQGLQFLFEYFSETQRNKGNFPGRFSGRQFSNSRSEMNVSTLELGDSALYLCASSRQVNTEAFFGQGTRLTVV.